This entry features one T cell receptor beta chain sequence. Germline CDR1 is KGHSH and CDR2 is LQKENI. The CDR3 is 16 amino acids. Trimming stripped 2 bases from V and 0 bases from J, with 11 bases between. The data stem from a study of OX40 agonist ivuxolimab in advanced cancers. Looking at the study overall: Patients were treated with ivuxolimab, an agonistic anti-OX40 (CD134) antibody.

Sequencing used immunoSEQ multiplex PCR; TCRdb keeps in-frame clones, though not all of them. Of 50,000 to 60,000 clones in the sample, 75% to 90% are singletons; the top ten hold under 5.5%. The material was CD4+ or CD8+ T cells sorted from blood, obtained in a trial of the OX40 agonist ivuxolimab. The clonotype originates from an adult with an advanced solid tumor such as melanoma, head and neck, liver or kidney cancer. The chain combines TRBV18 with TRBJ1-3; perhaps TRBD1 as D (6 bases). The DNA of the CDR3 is TGTGCCAGCTCACCAGGCCAGGGGTCCTCTGGAAACACCATATATTTT. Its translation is CASSPGQGSSGNTIYF.